Sequencing of this T cell receptor beta chain was carried out in a study of beta chain features in type 1 diabetes. General study points: Type 1 diabetes patients had moderately but significantly shorter TCRB CDR3s in all four CD4+ subsets.

About this clone itself: Its antigen is not known.

CDR1 LGHNA and CDR2 YNFKEQ come from the germline V gene. Trimming shortened V by 0 bases and J by 4 bases, and 10 bases separated the two germline ends. The CDR3 is 15 amino acids. The whole isolated RNA underwent reverse transcription, so sequencing captured expressed TCRB transcripts. The repertoire was sequenced with immunoSEQ multiplex PCR; TCRdb's copy has only in-frame clones and lacks some. The data show a few hundred thousand clones, about 10% seen once. The genes are TRBV4-2 and TRBJ1-5; D is ambiguous. The origin of this receptor is a man aged 25 to 40 with type 1 diabetes. The sample consisted of central memory CD4+ T cells from blood. The CDR3 spells CASSQDGRANQPQHF. The CDR3, as DNA: TGTGCCAGCAGCCAAGATGGACGAGCTAATCAGCCCCAGCATTTT.